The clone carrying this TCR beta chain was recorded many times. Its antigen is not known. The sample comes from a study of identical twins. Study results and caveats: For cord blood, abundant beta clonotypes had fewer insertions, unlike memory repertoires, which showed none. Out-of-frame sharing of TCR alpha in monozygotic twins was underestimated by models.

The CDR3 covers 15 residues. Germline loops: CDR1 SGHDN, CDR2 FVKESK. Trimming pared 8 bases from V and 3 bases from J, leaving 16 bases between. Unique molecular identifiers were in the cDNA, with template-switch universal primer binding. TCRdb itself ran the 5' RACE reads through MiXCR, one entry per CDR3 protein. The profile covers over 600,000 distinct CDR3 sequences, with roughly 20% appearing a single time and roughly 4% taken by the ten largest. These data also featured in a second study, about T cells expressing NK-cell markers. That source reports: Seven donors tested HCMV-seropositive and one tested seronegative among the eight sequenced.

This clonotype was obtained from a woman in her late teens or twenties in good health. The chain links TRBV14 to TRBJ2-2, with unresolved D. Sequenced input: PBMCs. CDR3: CASQPTATYTGELFF. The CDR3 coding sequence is TGTGCCAGCCAACCAACCGCGACTTACACCGGGGAGCTGTTTTTT.